A selection of T cell receptor beta chains follows, all from one sample in a study of blood T cell repertoires in COVID-19. Some clones are missing from TCRdb's copy, which holds only in-frame ones; the method was immunoSEQ multiplex PCR. The table lists about 130,000 clones, about 80% of them singletons. Sample: peripheral blood. The receptors here all came from a woman aged 50 to 65 with acute or convalescent COVID-19. Both conserved end residues are part of each CDR3. Each record gives: J gene, V gene, D gene, clone size, CDR3 protein, CDR3 DNA. D genes are given only for firm matches. The size of a clone is reported for some rows only, either as once, few or many, or as a class for expanded clones.

J gene: TRBJ2-7; V gene: TRBV3-1/TRBV3-2; D gene: TRBD2; clone size: NA; CDR3 protein: CASSQVAGGYYEQYF; CDR3 DNA: TGTGCCAGCAGCCAAGTAGCGGGAGGGTACTACGAGCAGTACTTC
J gene: TRBJ1-2; V gene: TRBV2; D gene: TRBD1; clone size: NA; CDR3 protein: CASSPGQGNGYTF; CDR3 DNA: TGTGCCAGCAGCCCTGGACAGGGTAACGGCTACACCTTC
J gene: TRBJ1-5; V gene: TRBV15; D gene: NA; clone size: NA; CDR3 protein: CATSFRADQPQHF; CDR3 DNA: TGTGCCACCAGCTTCAGGGCTGATCAGCCCCAGCATTTT
J gene: TRBJ2-1; V gene: TRBV19; D gene: NA; clone size: NA; CDR3 protein: CASSIRSAGDEQFF; CDR3 DNA: TGTGCCAGTAGTATACGAAGCGCCGGGGATGAGCAGTTCTTC
J gene: TRBJ2-5; V gene: TRBV5-4; D gene: TRBD1; clone size: few; CDR3 protein: CASSPRQGVETQYF; CDR3 DNA: TGTGCCAGCAGCCCGCGACAGGGTGTGGAGACCCAGTACTTC
J gene: TRBJ2-1; V gene: TRBV5-4; D gene: TRBD2; clone size: few; CDR3 protein: CASSPQGIAGGSGEQFF; CDR3 DNA: TGTGCCAGCAGCCCCCAAGGGATAGCGGGAGGGTCAGGGGAGCAGTTCTTC
J gene: TRBJ2-5; V gene: TRBV28; D gene: TRBD2; clone size: NA; CDR3 protein: CASSLGLAGVETQYF; CDR3 DNA: TGTGCCAGCAGTTTAGGGCTAGCGGGGGTAGAGACCCAGTACTTC
J gene: TRBJ2-5; V gene: TRBV28; D gene: TRBD1; clone size: NA; CDR3 protein: CASSLPGQGKTQYF; CDR3 DNA: TGTGCCAGCAGTTTACCGGGACAGGGAAAGACCCAGTACTTC
J gene: TRBJ1-1; V gene: TRBV7-8; D gene: NA; clone size: NA; CDR3 protein: CASSALTGYTEAFF; CDR3 DNA: TGTGCCAGCAGCGCATTGACAGGATACACTGAAGCTTTCTTT
J gene: TRBJ2-7; V gene: TRBV7-8; D gene: TRBD2; clone size: NA; CDR3 protein: CASSYQTSGALEQYF; CDR3 DNA: TGTGCCAGCAGCTACCAGACTAGCGGGGCCCTAGAGCAGTACTTC
J gene: TRBJ1-5; V gene: TRBV12-3/TRBV12-4; D gene: NA; clone size: once; CDR3 protein: CASSLNSNQPQHF; CDR3 DNA: TGTGCCAGCAGTCTTAATAGCAATCAGCCCCAGCATTTT
J gene: TRBJ1-3; V gene: TRBV5-1; D gene: TRBD1; clone size: NA; CDR3 protein: CASSLWTGASSGNTIYF; CDR3 DNA: TGCGCCAGCAGCCTATGGACAGGCGCCTCCTCTGGAAACACCATATATTTT
J gene: TRBJ2-3; V gene: TRBV5-1; D gene: NA; clone size: NA; CDR3 protein: CASGKLGQPSTDTQYF; CDR3 DNA: TGCGCCAGCGGCAAACTGGGACAACCTAGCACAGATACGCAGTATTTT
J gene: TRBJ1-2; V gene: TRBV5-1; D gene: TRBD1; clone size: NA; CDR3 protein: CASSLQGDEGYTF; CDR3 DNA: TGCGCCAGCAGCTTACAGGGGGACGAGGGCTACACCTTC
J gene: TRBJ1-2; V gene: TRBV6-5; D gene: TRBD1; clone size: NA; CDR3 protein: CASTRQGARGYTF; CDR3 DNA: TGTGCCAGCACAAGACAGGGGGCGAGGGGCTACACCTTC
J gene: TRBJ1-2; V gene: TRBV30; D gene: NA; clone size: NA; CDR3 protein: CAWSGQGRDGYTF; CDR3 DNA: TGTGCCTGGAGCGGCCAAGGCAGGGATGGCTACACCTTC
J gene: TRBJ2-2; V gene: TRBV10-2; D gene: TRBD2; clone size: NA; CDR3 protein: CASSEPGRFTGELFF; CDR3 DNA: TGCGCCAGCAGTGAGCCCGGGAGGTTCACCGGGGAGCTGTTTTTT
J gene: TRBJ1-4; V gene: TRBV10-3; D gene: NA; clone size: NA; CDR3 protein: CAISESGGVDEKLFF; CDR3 DNA: TGTGCCATCAGTGAATCGGGAGGGGTTGATGAAAAACTGTTTTTT
J gene: TRBJ2-1; V gene: TRBV11-1; D gene: NA; clone size: NA; CDR3 protein: CASSLEPSRYNEQFF; CDR3 DNA: TGTGCCAGCAGCTTAGAACCCTCGCGATACAATGAGCAGTTCTTC
J gene: TRBJ2-7; V gene: TRBV29-1; D gene: TRBD2; clone size: NA; CDR3 protein: CSATSGSSYEQYF; CDR3 DNA: TGCAGCGCTACTAGCGGGAGCTCCTACGAGCAGTACTTC
J gene: TRBJ2-7; V gene: TRBV7-8; D gene: TRBD2; clone size: NA; CDR3 protein: CASSQVTSRLEQYF; CDR3 DNA: TGTGCCAGCAGCCAAGTGACTAGCCGGCTCGAGCAGTACTTC
J gene: TRBJ1-2; V gene: TRBV3-1/TRBV3-2; D gene: NA; clone size: NA; CDR3 protein: CASSRRDKKKSNYGYTF; CDR3 DNA: TGTGCCAGCAGCCGCCGGGACAAGAAAAAATCTAACTATGGCTACACCTTC
J gene: TRBJ2-7; V gene: TRBV19; D gene: NA; clone size: NA; CDR3 protein: CASSRNSGAEGEQYF; CDR3 DNA: TGTGCCAGTAGTAGAAATTCAGGGGCTGAGGGAGAGCAGTACTTC
J gene: TRBJ1-2; V gene: TRBV12-3/TRBV12-4; D gene: NA; clone size: NA; CDR3 protein: CASSKNFLYGYTF; CDR3 DNA: TGTGCCAGCAGTAAAAACTTCCTCTATGGCTACACCTTC
J gene: TRBJ2-3; V gene: TRBV18; D gene: NA; clone size: NA; CDR3 protein: CASSLLAGPTDTQYF; CDR3 DNA: TGTGCCAGCTCACTACTAGCTGGGCCCACAGATACGCAGTATTTT
J gene: TRBJ2-5; V gene: TRBV10-1; D gene: NA; clone size: NA; CDR3 protein: CASSLGQDIQETQYF; CDR3 DNA: TGCGCCAGCAGTCTAGGACAAGACATTCAAGAGACCCAGTACTTC
J gene: TRBJ1-2; V gene: TRBV5-1; D gene: TRBD1; clone size: once; CDR3 protein: CASSTQTGDYGYTF; CDR3 DNA: TGCGCCAGCAGCACGCAAACAGGGGACTATGGCTACACCTTC
J gene: TRBJ1-5; V gene: TRBV10-2; D gene: NA; clone size: NA; CDR3 protein: CASSESSDNQPQHF; CDR3 DNA: TGCGCCAGCAGTGAGTCGTCAGACAATCAGCCCCAGCATTTT
J gene: TRBJ2-7; V gene: TRBV6-6; D gene: NA; clone size: NA; CDR3 protein: CASSYRTAQYEQYF; CDR3 DNA: TGTGCCAGCAGTTACAGGACAGCGCAGTACGAGCAGTACTTC
J gene: TRBJ2-7; V gene: TRBV29-1; D gene: TRBD2; clone size: few; CDR3 protein: CSVIRPGLAGVEQYF; CDR3 DNA: TGCAGCGTAATACGACCGGGACTAGCGGGAGTTGAGCAGTACTTC
J gene: TRBJ2-2; V gene: TRBV5-1; D gene: NA; clone size: once; CDR3 protein: CASSAETRTGELFF; CDR3 DNA: TGCGCCAGCAGCGCAGAGACAAGAACCGGGGAGCTGTTTTTT
J gene: TRBJ1-6; V gene: TRBV12-5; D gene: NA; clone size: NA; CDR3 protein: CASGLGQGTRRNSPLHF; CDR3 DNA: TGTGCTAGTGGTTTGGGTCAGGGGACACGCAGGAATTCACCCCTCCACTTT
J gene: TRBJ2-4; V gene: TRBV3-1/TRBV3-2; D gene: NA; clone size: NA; CDR3 protein: CASSSSGRGNIQYF; CDR3 DNA: TGTGCCAGCAGTTCGAGCGGCCGGGGAAACATTCAGTACTTC
J gene: TRBJ1-5; V gene: TRBV7-6; D gene: NA; clone size: NA; CDR3 protein: CASSFGTANSNQPQHF; CDR3 DNA: TGTGCCAGCAGCTTTGGTACAGCAAATAGCAATCAGCCCCAGCATTTT
J gene: TRBJ1-6; V gene: TRBV28; D gene: TRBD1; clone size: NA; CDR3 protein: CASSYRGQGNSPLHF; CDR3 DNA: TGTGCCAGCAGTTACCGTGGACAGGGAAATTCACCCCTCCACTTT
J gene: TRBJ2-5; V gene: TRBV9; D gene: NA; clone size: few; CDR3 protein: CASSVALDGWETQYF; CDR3 DNA: TGTGCCAGCAGCGTAGCTCTCGACGGGTGGGAGACCCAGTACTTC
J gene: TRBJ1-4; V gene: TRBV15; D gene: TRBD1; clone size: NA; CDR3 protein: CATSNGQGPDEKLFF; CDR3 DNA: TGTGCCACCAGCAATGGACAGGGGCCGGACGAAAAACTGTTTTTT
J gene: TRBJ1-4; V gene: TRBV7-2; D gene: NA; clone size: NA; CDR3 protein: CASSLNHWQGGEKLFF; CDR3 DNA: TGTGCCAGCAGCTTAAATCACTGGCAGGGAGGTGAAAAACTGTTTTTT
J gene: TRBJ1-2; V gene: TRBV5-1; D gene: NA; clone size: NA; CDR3 protein: CASTSPGGSGYTF; CDR3 DNA: TGCGCCAGCACCTCCCCGGGGGGAAGTGGCTACACCTTC
J gene: TRBJ1-2; V gene: TRBV6-5; D gene: NA; clone size: NA; CDR3 protein: CASGDTYRVLGGYTF; CDR3 DNA: TGTGCCAGCGGCGATACTTACAGGGTGTTGGGTGGCTACACCTTC
J gene: TRBJ2-5; V gene: TRBV20-1; D gene: TRBD2; clone size: NA; CDR3 protein: CSASKLAGMHQETQYF; CDR3 DNA: TGCAGTGCTAGTAAGCTAGCGGGGATGCATCAAGAGACCCAGTACTTC
J gene: TRBJ2-3; V gene: TRBV6-5; D gene: NA; clone size: NA; CDR3 protein: CASNRWGRTDTQYF; CDR3 DNA: TGTGCCAGCAATAGATGGGGGCGAACAGATACGCAGTATTTT
J gene: TRBJ1-4; V gene: TRBV12-3/TRBV12-4; D gene: NA; clone size: NA; CDR3 protein: CASSLRGGEKLFF; CDR3 DNA: TGTGCCAGCAGTTTGAGGGGGGGGGAAAAACTGTTTTTT
J gene: TRBJ2-6; V gene: TRBV28; D gene: NA; clone size: NA; CDR3 protein: CASSPQQAHLTSGANVLTF; CDR3 DNA: TGTGCCAGCAGCCCGCAACAGGCGCACTTAACCTCTGGGGCCAACGTCCTGACTTTC
J gene: TRBJ1-1; V gene: TRBV4-1; D gene: NA; clone size: NA; CDR3 protein: CASSQERTADEAFF; CDR3 DNA: TGCGCCAGCAGCCAAGAAAGGACAGCTGACGAAGCTTTCTTT
J gene: TRBJ1-6; V gene: TRBV6-6; D gene: TRBD1; clone size: NA; CDR3 protein: CASSFGQGYNSPLHF; CDR3 DNA: TGTGCCAGCAGTTTCGGACAGGGTTATAATTCACCCCTCCACTTT
J gene: TRBJ2-2; V gene: TRBV2; D gene: NA; clone size: NA; CDR3 protein: CASSGATSNTGELFF; CDR3 DNA: TGTGCCAGCAGTGGGGCCACTTCGAACACCGGGGAGCTGTTTTTT
J gene: TRBJ2-7; V gene: TRBV10-2; D gene: NA; clone size: NA; CDR3 protein: CASSEPGYEQYF; CDR3 DNA: TGCGCCAGCAGTGAACCGGGCTACGAGCAGTACTTC
J gene: TRBJ1-2; V gene: TRBV27; D gene: NA; clone size: few; CDR3 protein: CASKAAEANYGYTF; CDR3 DNA: TGTGCCAGCAAGGCGGCGGAGGCTAACTATGGCTACACCTTC
J gene: TRBJ2-3; V gene: TRBV7-9; D gene: TRBD1; clone size: once; CDR3 protein: CASSLRQGGSDTQYF; CDR3 DNA: TGTGCCAGCAGCCTCAGACAGGGGGGGTCAGATACGCAGTATTTT
J gene: TRBJ1-6; V gene: TRBV19; D gene: TRBD1; clone size: NA; CDR3 protein: CASSGTGRNSPLHF; CDR3 DNA: TGTGCCAGTAGCGGGACAGGCCGAAATTCACCCCTCCACTTT
J gene: TRBJ2-7; V gene: TRBV5-4; D gene: NA; clone size: once; CDR3 protein: CASSFNGATGEQYF; CDR3 DNA: TGTGCCAGCAGCTTTAACGGCGCTACGGGCGAGCAGTACTTC